The clone carrying this T cell receptor (beta chain) was detected only once. Its antigen is unidentified. This record belongs to a study of cytomegalovirus exposure and HLA in healthy donors. Study outcomes and limitations: By a later analysis, the bulk of CMV-associated TCR beta chains appeared HLA-restricted. An analysis was carried out later, and it reportedly showed fewer N-insertions in an Asian-associated ancestry cluster than the approximately 610-donor mean.

The CDR3 contains 13 residues. With 4 bases removed from V and 6 bases from J, the gap between germline ends came to 11 bases. CDR1 is SNHLY and CDR2 is FYNNEI in the germline V gene. The primer mix had 60 Vbeta and 13 Jbeta primers. The assay was immunoSEQ multiplex PCR, and TCRdb's table has in-frame clones only and misses some. The sample has about 120,000 clones, roughly 82% seen once. Sequencing was carried out using PBMCs. This chain joins TRBV2 and TRBJ2-3; D perhaps matches TRBD2 (6 bases). The receptor was derived from a woman in her thirties or forties in good health and CMV-seropositive. CDR3 nucleotides: TGTGCCAGCAGTGGGGACTTATGGGATACGCAGTATTTT. Translated, it gives CASSGDLWDTQYF. Full variable domain (rest looked up from reference TRBV2 and TRBJ2-3): EPEVTQTPSHQVTQMGQEVILRCVPISNHLYFYWYRQILGQKVEFLVSFYNNEISEKSEIFDDQFSVERPDGSNFTLKIRSTKLEDSAMYFCASSGDLWDTQYFGPGTRLTVL.